This TCR beta chain was sequenced during a study of prognosis after radiotherapy for stage I lung cancer. In the study overall: Approximately 15 patients presented with newly diagnosed primary stage I lung tumors, and about five carried oligometastatic NSCLC following surgical resection of the primary tumor. The patient group consisted of 13 men and 6 women whose ages spanned roughly 53 to 84, median around 76 years.

Per the germline V gene, CDR1 is SEHNR and CDR2 is FQNEAQ (reference sequence). This CDR3 is 14 amino acids long. V dropped 5 bases and J dropped 5 bases, with 16 bases sitting between them. There were approximately 5.8 milliliters of peripheral blood drawn at each of two time points. This clonotype was seen ten or more times. Two-round multiplex PCR amplified TCR beta CDR3 from genomic DNA. Primers targeting each individual TRBV and TRBJ gene were applied in first-round PCR. MiXCR was run by TCRdb on the multiplex PCR reads, yielding one entry per CDR3 protein. Counted here are under 20,000 distinct CDR3 sequences, roughly two fifths occurring once; the ten biggest clones make up roughly two fifths.

The sequence derives from a donor over 45 with non-small cell lung cancer. The chain joins TRBV7-9 to TRBJ2-7; the D is unclear. The sequencing used PBMCs, collected before or after stereotactic body radiation therapy (not recorded which). CDR3: CASSRTRRPHEQYF. CDR3 bases: TGTGCCAGCAGCCGCACCCGCCGACCCCACGAGCAGTACTTC.